This is a list of T cell receptor beta chains from one sample in a study of glioma-infiltrating T cells. TCRdb re-analysed the multiplex PCR reads in MiXCR, keeping a single row per CDR3 protein. The sample contains approximately 140,000 distinct CDR3 sequences, around 25% of which appear only once. Material: glioma tissue, nonneoplastic brain tissue, or PBMCs (not recorded which). These receptors came from a human donor with low-grade glioma or glioblastoma, undergoing nonglioma brain surgery, or in good health (not recorded which). Both conserved end residues are part of each CDR3. A D gene is named only where the DNA matches it firmly. Size values are once, few and many counts, or a class for expanded clones, and some rows have none.

TRBV6-6	-	14	TRBJ2-1	many	CASSYSRRGDEQFF	TGTGCCAGCAGTTACTCGCGCAGGGGGGATGAGCAGTTCTTC
TRBV3-1	-	14	TRBJ1-3	-	CASSQATSGNTIYF	TGTGCCAGCAGCCAAGCGACCTCTGGAAACACCATATATTTT
TRBV6-2/TRBV6-3	-	14	TRBJ1-2	few	CASSYTGLLYGCTF	TGTGCCAGCAGTTACACCGGATTACTCTATGGCTGCACCTTC
TRBV6-1	-	15	TRBJ1-1	-	CVSTSLGQRDTEAFF	TGTGTCAGCACCTCCCTTGGACAGAGGGACACTGAAGCTTTCTTT
TRBV28	TRBD2	19	TRBJ2-1	few	CASSDSGLAGGRRPDEQFF	TGTGCCAGCAGTGACTCGGGACTAGCGGGGGGGCGAAGGCCTGATGAGCAGTTCTTC
TRBV7-6	TRBD1	16	TRBJ2-1	-	CASRADDRGPYNEQFF	TGTGCCAGCAGAGCCGACGACAGGGGTCCCTACAATGAGCAGTTCTTC
TRBV6-5	-	15	TRBJ1-5	-	CAISEHPVGGQPQHF	TGTGCCATCAGTGAACACCCCGTGGGGGGACAGCCCCAGCATTTT
TRBV28	-	14	TRBJ1-1	many	CASRPPRSNTEAFF	TGTGCCAGCAGACCGCCCAGGTCGAACACTGAAGCTTTCTTT
TRBV6-6	-	16	TRBJ2-3	many	CASSYSLSGSTDTQYF	TGTGCCAGCAGTTACTCGTTGAGCGGGAGCACAGATACGCAGTATTTT
TRBV4-1	TRBD2	17	TRBJ2-3	-	CASSQDPTSGGTDTQYF	TGCGCCAGCAGCCAAGATCCGACTAGCGGGGGCACAGATACGCAGTATTTT
TRBV11-2	-	16	TRBJ2-3	few	CASSPARHRGTDTQYF	TGTGCCAGCAGCCCAGCCCGCCATCGGGGCACAGATACGCAGTATTTT
TRBV5-1	-	12	TRBJ2-1	-	CASALGVHEQFF	TGCGCCAGCGCGCTCGGGGTCCATGAGCAGTTCTTC
TRBV7-8	TRBD1	13	TRBJ1-5	few	CASTRGRNQPQHF	TGTGCCAGCACCAGGGGGAGGAATCAGCCCCAGCATTTT
TRBV2	TRBD2	16	TRBJ2-2	few	CASSEEGLAVFGELFF	TGTGCCAGCAGCGAAGAGGGACTAGCTGTTTTCGGGGAGCTGTTTTTT
TRBV20-1	-	12	TRBJ2-1	few	CSASKKPHEQFF	TGCAGTGCTAGTAAAAAACCCCACGAGCAGTTCTTC
TRBV7-9	-	14	TRBJ1-2	-	CASSSPGANYGYTF	TGTGCCAGCAGCTCCCCGGGGGCTAACTATGGCTACACCTTC
TRBV19	-	14	TRBJ1-2	few	CASSIASINYGYTF	TGTGCCAGTAGTATCGCCAGTATCAACTATGGCTACACCTTC
TRBV6-1	-	17	TRBJ2-3	-	CASSELTGSVPTGTQYF	TGTGCCAGCAGTGAACTGACAGGTTCGGTACCCACAGGTACGCAGTATTTT
TRBV6-5	-	15	TRBJ1-4	once	CARRPPGGGNEKLFF	TGTGCCAGACGACCCCCGGGAGGGGGTAATGAAAAACTGTTTTTT
TRBV28	-	16	TRBJ1-4	-	CASTADGGGENEKLFF	TGTGCCAGCACCGCCGATGGGGGAGGGGAAAATGAAAAACTGTTTTTT
TRBV19	TRBD1	16	TRBJ1-6	-	CASSSNNRGGNSPLHF	TGTGCCAGTAGTAGCAACAACAGGGGGGGTAATTCACCCCTCCACTTT
TRBV11-2	-	15	TRBJ2-1	-	CASSLGAGSYNEQFF	TGTGCCAGCAGCTTAGGGGCCGGCTCCTACAATGAGCAGTTCTTC
TRBV2	TRBD1	12	TRBJ1-2	-	CASSETTGGYTF	TGTGCCAGCAGTGAGACGACAGGGGGCTACACCTTC
TRBV11-2	TRBD2	16	TRBJ2-1	-	CASSHGTSGGNNEQFF	TGTGCCAGCAGCCACGGGACTAGCGGGGGGAACAATGAGCAGTTCTTC
TRBV18	TRBD2	19	TRBJ2-1	-	CASSPEGTSGGKIYNEQFF	TGTGCCAGCTCACCGGAGGGGACTAGCGGGGGGAAAATCTACAATGAGCAGTTCTTC
TRBV6-1	TRBD2	14	TRBJ2-5	few	CASSSGGYQETQYF	TGTGCCAGCAGCTCCGGGGGGTACCAAGAGACCCAGTACTTC
TRBV29-1	-	15	TRBJ2-1	few	CSVEKDTRSYNEQFF	TGCAGCGTTGAAAAAGACACCCGCTCCTACAATGAGCAGTTCTTC
TRBV6-1	-	16	TRBJ2-3	many	CASTQYQGRDADTQYF	TGTGCCAGCACCCAATATCAGGGCCGGGACGCAGATACGCAGTATTTT
TRBV12-3/TRBV12-4	-	14	TRBJ2-1	-	CASSLGRAYNEQFF	TGTGCCAGCAGTTTAGGAAGGGCATACAATGAGCAGTTCTTC
TRBV20-1	TRBD1	15	TRBJ2-3	once	CSARAGTDSTNTQYF	TGCAGTGCTAGAGCCGGGACAGACAGCACAAATACGCAGTATTTT
TRBV28	-	14	TRBJ1-5	many	CASSLSASNQPQHF	TGTGCCAGCAGTTTATCCGCCTCTAATCAGCCCCAGCATTTT
TRBV6-4	-	13	TRBJ1-1	-	CASSELLNTEAFF	TGTGCCAGCAGTGAACTACTGAACACTGAAGCTTTCTTT
TRBV7-3	-	14	TRBJ1-1	-	CASSLNPSNTEAFF	TGTGCCAGCAGCTTAAACCCGTCGAACACTGAAGCTTTCTTT
TRBV5-6	TRBD2	12	TRBJ2-5	-	CASSLSPGLLYF	TGTGCCAGCAGCTTGTCTCCGGGACTACTGTACTTC
TRBV7-9	-	14	TRBJ1-1	-	CASSLGRGFDWAFF	TGTGCCAGCAGCTTAGGGAGGGGGTTCGACTGGGCTTTCTTT
TRBV18	-	14	TRBJ1-1	-	CASSPQLANTEAFF	TGTGCCAGCTCACCCCAATTGGCGAACACTGAAGCTTTCTTT
TRBV15	-	16	TRBJ1-1	-	CATSSTGRIWNTEALF	TGTGCCACCAGCAGCACAGGGCGGATTTGGAACACTGAAGCTCTCTTT
TRBV7-9	TRBD1	14	TRBJ1-1	-	CASSFHRGGTEAFF	TGTGCCAGCAGCTTCCACAGGGGGGGCACTGAAGCTTTCTTT
TRBV7-6	-	13	TRBJ2-2	many	CASSLTNTGELFF	TGTGCCAGCAGTTTAACGAACACCGGGGAGCTGTTTTTT
TRBV28	TRBD1	15	TRBJ1-5	-	CASTPDRDSNQPQHF	TGTGCCAGCACCCCGGACAGGGATAGCAATCAGCCCCAGCATTTT
TRBV20-1	-	12	TRBJ1-2	medium-sized	CSARPRAYGYTF	TGCAGTGCTAGACCCAGGGCCTATGGCTACACCTTC
TRBV30	-	12	TRBJ1-1	-	CAWIGGVTEAFF	TGTGCCTGGATCGGAGGGGTCACTGAAGCTTTCTTT
TRBV29-1	-	17	TRBJ2-1	-	CSARLDGGQTSYNEQFF	TGCAGCGCTAGGTTGGACGGTGGACAGACCTCCTACAATGAGCAGTTCTTC
TRBV14	-	15	TRBJ2-5	few	CASSQGPTSFGTQYF	TGTGCCAGCAGCCAAGGGCCTACTAGTTTCGGGACCCAGTACTTC
TRBV7-3	-	13	TRBJ1-1	few	CASSADAPTEAFF	TGTGCCAGCAGCGCCGACGCCCCCACTGAAGCTTTCTTT
TRBV20-1	-	14	TRBJ2-1	few	CSARDGQSYNEQFF	TGCAGTGCTAGAGATGGACAATCCTACAATGAGCAGTTCTTC
TRBV6-1	-	13	TRBJ2-3	many	CASMFPAGDTQYF	TGTGCCAGCATGTTCCCCGCAGGAGATACGCAGTATTTT
TRBV19	TRBD2	15	TRBJ2-1	few	CASTRGGGASNEQFF	TGTGCCAGTACAAGGGGCGGGGGGGCCTCCAATGAGCAGTTCTTC
TRBV6-1	TRBD1	15	TRBJ1-1	many	CASSGQGTSNTEAFF	TGTGCCAGCTCAGGACAGGGTACTTCGAACACTGAAGCTTTCTTT
TRBV27	TRBD1	14	TRBJ1-2	many	CASLSQDRGNGYTF	TGTGCCAGCTTATCTCAGGACAGGGGAAATGGCTACACCTTC
TRBV20-1	-	15	TRBJ2-5	many	CSARVREGRRETQYF	TGCAGTGCTAGAGTTCGTGAGGGAAGGAGAGAGACCCAGTACTTC
TRBV18	-	16	TRBJ1-5	-	CASSLASGGGKWPQHF	TGTGCCAGCTCCTTGGCTTCCGGGGGCGGAAAGTGGCCCCAGCATTTT
TRBV6-2/TRBV6-3	-	13	TRBJ1-5	many	CASSYFSNQPQHF	TGTGCCAGCAGTTACTTTAGCAATCAGCCCCAGCATTTT
TRBV18	-	18	TRBJ2-1	-	CASSPPTVSRPRYNEQFF	TGTGCCAGCTCACCACCGACGGTCAGTCGTCCTCGCTACAATGAGCAGTTCTTC
TRBV7-9	-	12	TRBJ1-4	-	CASSSQGEKLFF	TGTGCCAGCAGCTCCCAGGGTGAAAAACTGTTTTTT
TRBV20-1	-	11	TRBJ1-1	many	CSARLGTEAFF	TGCAGTGCTAGGTTGGGGACTGAAGCTTTCTTT
TRBV28	-	14	TRBJ2-3	many	CASSSGTFTDTQYF	TGTGCCAGCAGTTCAGGGACTTTCACAGATACGCAGTATTTT
TRBV7-6	-	15	TRBJ1-5	-	CETGTDAYGNQPQHF	TGTGAAACAGGTACCGACGCCTATGGCAATCAGCCCCAGCATTTT
TRBV19	TRBD1	13	TRBJ2-1	-	CASTSTGINEQFF	TGTGCCAGTACCTCGACAGGGATAAATGAGCAGTTCTTC